These 17 T cell receptor beta chains share one sample of origin, sequenced in a study of T cell responses to AZD1222 COVID-19 vaccine. Generated by immunoSEQ multiplex PCR, the TCRdb table keeps only in-frame clones and is missing some. The sample carries around 96,000 clones, about 89% recorded once. The specimen was peripheral blood, collected 28 days after the second AZD1222 dose. The receptors stem from an adult who received the AZD1222 COVID-19 vaccine.

This rearrangement joins TRBV4-1 to TRBJ1-4; tentative D call: TRBD1 (5 bases). V was shortened by 5 bases and J by 6 bases, with 19 bases between the two germline ends. The length of the CDR3 is 16 residues. Germline V gene lookup returns CDR1 MGHRA and CDR2 YSYEKL. CDR3 protein: CASSERFGVGDEKLFF. The CDR3 DNA reads as TGCGCCAGCAGCGAAAGATTCGGAGTAGGGGATGAAAAACTGTTTTTT.

The V and J genes are TRBV11-2 and TRBJ2-4; weak D call: TRBD1 (5 bases). The germline V gene has CDR1 SGHAT and CDR2 FQNNGV. This CDR3 region has 16 residues. With 1 base removed from V and 0 bases from J, the gap between germline ends came to 10 bases. Written as DNA, the CDR3 is TGTGCCAGCAGCTTAGCAGGGTGGAGAGCCAAAAACATTCAGTACTTC. The encoded protein is CASSLAGWRAKNIQYF.

This chain connects TRBV6-2 or TRBV6-3 to TRBJ2-7; D is perhaps TRBD1 (5 bases). V lost 2 bases, J lost 0 bases, and 5 bases lay in between. Germline V gene sequence: CDR1 MNHEY, CDR2 SVGEGT. This CDR3 is 13 amino acids long. The CDR3 DNA follows: TGTGCCAGCAGTTACGGGGCCTCCTACGAGCAGTACTTC. Encoded protein: CASSYGASYEQYF.

This chain connects TRBV5-1 to TRBJ1-5; 9 bases fit TRBD1. Germline V gives CDR1 SGHRS, CDR2 YFSETQ. V gave up 2 bases and J gave up 7 bases; unmatched junction bases: 1. The CDR3 is 13 amino acids. CDR3 nucleotides: TGCGCCAGCAGCTTAGGGACAGGGCAGCCCCAGCATTTT. It encodes CASSLGTGQPQHF.

The chain carries TRBV29-1 and TRBJ1-1; D call uncertain. Germline V gene data show CDR1 as SQVTM and CDR2 as ANQGSEA. Trimming shortened V by 3 bases and J by 7 bases, and 9 bases separated the two germline ends. The CDR3 runs to 11 residues. CDR3 residues: CSVDTAGEAFF. The CDR3 region has the DNA TGCAGCGTTGATACTGCGGGTGAAGCTTTCTTT.

This clone appeared once. The chain recombines TRBV9 with TRBJ1-1, with a tentative D call TRBD1 (6 bases). This CDR3 is 15 amino acids long. V was trimmed by 0 bases and J by 4 bases, leaving 13 bases between them. Germline V CDR1 and CDR2: SGDLS, YYNGEE. The DNA of the CDR3 is TGTGCCAGCAGCGTAGTTAGAGGGGGGGCCACTGAAGCTTTCTTT. Protein sequence: CASSVVRGGATEAFF. The whole variable domain, filled in from reference TRBV9 and TRBJ1-1, reads DSGVTQTPKHLITATGQRVTLRCSPRSGDLSVYWYQQSLDQGLQFLIQYYNGEERAKGNILERFSAQQFPDLHSELNLSSLELGDSALYFCASSVVRGGATEAFFGQGTRLTVV.

This chain links TRBV7-9 with TRBJ1-5; a possible D gene is TRBD1 (5 bases). This CDR3 is 19 amino acids long. V dropped 1 base and J dropped 6 bases, with 25 bases sitting between them. CDR1 SEHNR and CDR2 FQNEAQ come from the germline V gene (reference sequence). DNA for the CDR3: TGTGCCAGCAGCTTAGTTGGCCAAGGGTCAGGGCAGGTGGGTCAGCCCCAGCATTTT. Its protein is CASSLVGQGSGQVGQPQHF.

The chain joins TRBV4-1 to TRBJ2-1; TRBD2 matches 9 bases. CDR1 is MGHRA, CDR2 YSYEKL, per germline. The CDR3 runs to 17 residues. V lost 1 base, J lost 4 bases, and 8 bases stayed unmatched. The CDR3 loop is CASSQGRAGGSYNEQFF. The CDR3 bases are TGCGCCAGCAGCCAAGGGAGAGCGGGAGGATCATACAATGAGCAGTTCTTC.

This rearrangement joins TRBV27 to TRBJ2-1; TRBD2 might be the D (6 bases). V was shortened by 3 bases and J by 4 bases, with 10 bases between the two germline ends. This CDR3 has 14 residues. CDR1 MNHEY and CDR2 SMNVEV come from the germline V gene (reference sequence). CDR3 sequence (DNA): TGTGCCAGCAGTTTTCGGGAGAGGTACAATGAGCAGTTCTTC. Its translation is CASSFRERYNEQFF.

The V gene is TRBV27, the J gene TRBJ2-7; no reliable D call. The CDR3 runs 13 residues. The ends were cut back, 2 bases at V and 7 bases at J, with 12 bases in the middle. Germline CDR1 and CDR2: MNHEY and SMNVEV (reference sequence). CDR3 amino acids: CASSLVYLEEQYF. DNA for the CDR3: TGTGCCAGCAGTTTAGTGTACCTGGAGGAGCAGTACTTC.

The genes are TRBV19 and TRBJ1-4; 7 bases are shared with TRBD1. The junction had 10 bases not matched to a gene; V was cut back by 10 bases and J by 5 bases. Germline V gives CDR1 LNHDA, CDR2 SQIVND (reference sequence). The CDR3 has 14 amino acids. The CDR3 here is CATMTGYGNEKLFF. CDR3 DNA sequence: TGTGCCACGATGACAGGGTACGGAAATGAAAAACTGTTTTTT. Based on the CDR3 plus reference TRBV19 and TRBJ1-4, the full variable domain is DGGITQSPKYLFRKEGQNVTLSCEQNLNHDAMYWYRQDPGQGLRLIYYSQIVNDFQKGDIAEGYSVSREKKESFPLTVTSAQKNPTAFYLCATMTGYGNEKLFFGSGTQLSVL.

This sequence joins TRBV27 and TRBJ2-7, with a possible D match to TRBD1 (6 bases). This CDR3 region has 16 residues. Germline CDR1 reads MNHEY; CDR2 reads SMNVEV (reference sequence). V was shortened by 7 bases and J by 1 base, with 20 bases between the two germline ends. Here the CDR3 reads CASTGPQGKRSYEQYF. CDR3 bases: TGTGCCAGCACCGGCCCTCAGGGGAAACGGTCCTACGAGCAGTACTTC.

The chain has TRBV28 and TRBJ2-1; D is perhaps TRBD1 or TRBD2 (5 bases each). The CDR3 length is 15 residues. Trimming took off 5 bases at V and 10 bases at J, with 21 bases between the two ends. The germline gives CDR1 MDHEN, CDR2 SYDVKM. The CDR3: CASSLRDRAYPEQFF. DNA for the CDR3: TGTGCCAGCAGTCTCCGGGACCGAGCTTACCCAGAGCAGTTCTTC.

This clone occurred once. The chain couples TRBV19 to TRBJ1-5; TRBD1 might be the D (5 bases). The CDR3 is 14 residues long. The germline CDR1 and CDR2 sequences are LNHDA and SQIVND (reference sequence). V dropped 4 bases and J dropped 7 bases, with 14 bases sitting between them. CDR3 sequence reads: CASSKGSIAQPQHF. CDR3 nucleotides: TGTGCCAGTAGTAAGGGGAGTATAGCCCAGCCCCAGCATTTT.

The V gene is TRBV7-2, the J gene TRBJ2-3; 7 bases agree with TRBD2. The CDR3 totals 16 residues. Looked up from germline, CDR1 is SGHTA and CDR2 is FQGNSA. V lost 5 bases, J lost 4 bases, and 12 bases stayed unmatched. The CDR3 nucleotides read TGTGCCAGCAGCCGGGTAGCGGGCCCTTCTTCAGATACGCAGTATTTT. This codes for CASSRVAGPSSDTQYF.

The chain carries TRBV6-1 and TRBJ2-6; perhaps TRBD1 as D (6 bases). The CDR3 spans 16 residues. Between the trimmed V and J ends, which lost 3 bases and 0 bases, there was a span of 9 bases. Germline V gene data show CDR1 as MNHNS and CDR2 as SASEGT. This CDR3 reads CASSDRTASGANVLTF. CDR3 nucleotide sequence: TGTGCCAGCAGTGACCGGACAGCCTCTGGGGCCAACGTCCTGACTTTC.

This chain uses TRBV29-1 with TRBJ1-2; TRBD1 might be the D (5 bases). The germline gives CDR1 SQVTM, CDR2 ANQGSEA. This CDR3 has 12 residues. The V end was cut by 1 base, the J end by 8 bases, with 11 bases between. CDR3 in amino acids: CSVEAGGIGYTF. The DNA for the CDR3 is TGCAGCGTTGAAGCGGGGGGGATCGGCTACACCTTC.